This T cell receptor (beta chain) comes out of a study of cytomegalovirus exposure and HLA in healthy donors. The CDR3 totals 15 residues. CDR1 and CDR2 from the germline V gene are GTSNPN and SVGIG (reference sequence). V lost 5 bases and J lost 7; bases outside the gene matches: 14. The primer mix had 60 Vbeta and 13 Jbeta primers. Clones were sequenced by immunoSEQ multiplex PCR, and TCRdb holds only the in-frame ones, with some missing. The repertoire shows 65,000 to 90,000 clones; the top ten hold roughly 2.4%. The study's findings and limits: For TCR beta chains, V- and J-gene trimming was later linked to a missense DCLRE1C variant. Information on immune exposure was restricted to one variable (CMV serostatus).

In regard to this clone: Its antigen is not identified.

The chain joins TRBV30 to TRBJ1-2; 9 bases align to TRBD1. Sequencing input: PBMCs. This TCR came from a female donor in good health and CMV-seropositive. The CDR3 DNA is TGTGCCTGGGATCTTATACTACAGGGGGCTGGTGGCTACACCTTC. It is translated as CAWDLILQGAGGYTF.